Listed below are T cell receptor beta chains from one sample, sequenced in a study of T cell responses to AZD1222 COVID-19 vaccine. Sequencing was performed with immunoSEQ multiplex PCR; in TCRdb, only in-frame clones are kept and a portion is missing. The sample has about 140,000 clones, roughly 92% seen once. Sequences were derived from peripheral blood, sampled on day 0 of AZD1222 vaccination. The receptors shown here come from an adult in good health. Each CDR3 is given with its conserved first and last residue. Fields, in order: clone size, V gene, J gene, CDR3 length, D gene, CDR3 DNA, CDR3 protein. D genes are given only for firm matches. The size of a clone is reported for some rows only, either as once, few or many, or as a class for expanded clones.

-	TRBV6-7	TRBJ2-7	15	TRBD2	TGTGCCAGCAGTTACCCTCGGGGGGTAGCCTACGAGCAGTACTTC	CASSYPRGVAYEQYF
once	TRBV7-9	TRBJ2-7	11	-	TGTGCCAGCAGCCCCCAAAACGAGCAGTACTTC	CASSPQNEQYF
-	TRBV7-2	TRBJ1-2	13	TRBD1	TGTGCCAGCAGCCGGGACAGGGTTTATGGCTACACCTTC	CASSRDRVYGYTF
-	TRBV2	TRBJ2-6	15	-	TGTGCCAGCAGAGCAGGGGTGTCTGGGGCCAACGTCCTGACTTTC	CASRAGVSGANVLTF
-	TRBV5-1	TRBJ1-6	16	-	TGCGCCAGCAGCTTGAATCAGGGCTCCTATAATTCACCCCTCCACTTT	CASSLNQGSYNSPLHF
-	TRBV6-2/TRBV6-3	TRBJ2-7	13	-	TGTGCCAGCAGTTACTCTCAATCCTACGAGCAGTACTTC	CASSYSQSYEQYF
-	TRBV7-9	TRBJ2-3	16	-	TGTGCCAGCAGCATAGGGACAACAGCTAGCACAGATACGCAGTATTTT	CASSIGTTASTDTQYF
-	TRBV7-9	TRBJ2-2	14	-	TGTGCCAGCAGCCGACAGTCGAACACCGGGGAGCTGTTTTTT	CASSRQSNTGELFF
-	TRBV3-1/TRBV3-2	TRBJ2-7	12	-	TGTGCCAGCAGCCAATTAGAGGACGAGCAGTACTTC	CASSQLEDEQYF
-	TRBV7-9	TRBJ2-1	16	TRBD2	TGTGCCAGCAGCCCTAGCGGGGGCGCCCCGTACAATGAGCAGTTCTTC	CASSPSGGAPYNEQFF
-	TRBV4-1	TRBJ1-5	17	TRBD1	TGCGCCAGCAGCCAACCAGGACAGGGGGGCAGGAATCAGCCCCAGCATTTT	CASSQPGQGGRNQPQHF
-	TRBV3-1/TRBV3-2	TRBJ1-6	14	TRBD1	TGTGCCAGCAGCCAAGATTGGCAGGGGGGACCCCTCCACTTT	CASSQDWQGGPLHF
-	TRBV2	TRBJ2-7	15	TRBD2	TGTGCCAGCAGTGCTCAGCGGGGGGTTTTCTACGAGCAGTACTTC	CASSAQRGVFYEQYF
-	TRBV12-3/TRBV12-4	TRBJ1-5	12	-	TGTGCCAGCAGGGGCGGCAATCAGCCCCAGCATTTT	CASRGGNQPQHF
-	TRBV28	TRBJ1-1	12	-	TGTGCCAGCAGTTTGCTGAACACTGAAGCTTTCTTT	CASSLLNTEAFF
-	TRBV6-6	TRBJ2-1	12	TRBD2	TGTGCCAGCGGGAGGGACTACAATGAGCAGTTCTTC	CASGRDYNEQFF
few	TRBV27	TRBJ2-3	15	-	TGTGCCAGCAGTAACCGGGACTCGTACACAGATACGCAGTATTTT	CASSNRDSYTDTQYF
-	TRBV6-5	TRBJ2-7	15	TRBD1	TGTGCCAGCAGTTGGGACAGGGGGCGCCTCTACGAGCAGTACTTC	CASSWDRGRLYEQYF
-	TRBV5-6	TRBJ2-5	13	-	TGTGCCAGCAGTCTCAGGGGTAAAGAGACCCAGTACTTC	CASSLRGKETQYF
-	TRBV18	TRBJ1-5	14	-	TGTGCCAGCTCAGTATCGGCGGATAATCAGCCCCAGCATTTT	CASSVSADNQPQHF
-	TRBV7-9	TRBJ2-1	15	-	TGTGCCAGCAGCTTGGGTGGGAGGGGGTACAATGAGCAGTTCTTC	CASSLGGRGYNEQFF
-	TRBV28	TRBJ1-5	15	-	TGTGCCAGCAGTTTAAAGTTTTATAGCAATCAGCCCCAGCATTTT	CASSLKFYSNQPQHF
-	TRBV5-1	TRBJ2-2	13	-	TGCGCCAGCAGCCCTGAGAACACCGGGGAGCTGTTTTTT	CASSPENTGELFF
-	TRBV18	TRBJ2-7	12	-	TGTGCCAGCTCACTCCAGGGCGGGGAGCAGTACTTC	CASSLQGGEQYF
once	TRBV2	TRBJ1-1	14	-	TGTGCCAGCATTACTCGCGGGGGGGGTCCCGAAGCTTTCTTT	CASITRGGGPEAFF
-	TRBV6-1	TRBJ1-2	16	-	TGTGCCAGCAGTGTCATTTACGGCCAGGGAAGCTATGGCTACACCTTC	CASSVIYGQGSYGYTF
-	TRBV7-9	TRBJ1-5	12	-	TGTGCCAGCAGTCGGGACACTCAGCCCCAGCATTTT	CASSRDTQPQHF
-	TRBV19	TRBJ1-3	15	-	TGTGCCAGCCAATTTCAGCTCACCTCTGGAAACACCATATATTTT	CASQFQLTSGNTIYF
-	TRBV5-1	TRBJ2-7	14	TRBD1	TGCGCCAGCAGCTTAGACAGGGGGCATTACGAGCAGTACTTC	CASSLDRGHYEQYF